This T cell receptor (beta chain) is drawn from a study of blood T cell repertoires in COVID-19. Study information: The United States, Italy and Spain supplied acute and convalescent COVID-19 samples. T cells, B-cell-depleted T cells, or PBMCs provided the cDNA or gDNA that served as material.

Seattle-derived patients entered the study during active infection and were followed longitudinally. The V gene lost 2 bases and the J gene lost 0 bases, with 4 bases spanning the gap. The V gene's germline CDR1 is SGHVS and CDR2 FQNEAQ. There are 14 residues in the CDR3. How the authors handled the data: Amplification of reference gene primers was used by the study to estimate nucleated cell counts. The method was immunoSEQ multiplex PCR; TCRdb's version includes in-frame clones alone and lacks a portion of them. The DNA was the basis for D and trimming; V, J and clone size are from that table. This repertoire shows 250,000 to 350,000 clones, about 88% found once; its top ten account for about 10%.

Sequencing used peripheral blood. The chain employs TRBV7-8 and TRBJ1-4; D gene uncertain. The sequence was obtained from a woman in her thirties with COVID-19, enrolled during active disease. The CDR3 region is CASSLLATNEKLFF. CDR3 coding DNA: TGTGCCAGCAGCTTACTCGCAACTAATGAAAAACTGTTTTTT.